This T cell receptor beta chain came from a study of shared clonotypes between healthy human individuals. This CDR3 is 16 amino acids long. Germline V gene data show CDR1 as SGHDN and CDR2 as FVKESK. The trim removed 8 bases at V and 4 bases at J, leaving 10 bases unmatched. This clone has just one count. This table comes from immunoSEQ multiplex PCR, and its TCRdb copy is limited to in-frame clones, with some not included. The repertoire holds 2 million to 2.5 million clones, more than 85% seen once, with around 0.37% in the top ten. The specimen was naive CD4+ T cells from PBMCs. The subset here: CD45RA+ positively selected. The receptor was derived from a young man in good health. Some clones in this sample may be carry-over from other donors' samples. The chain joins TRBV14 to TRBJ2-1; 11 positions match TRBD2. This CDR3 is CASRLAGSTPYNEQFF. CDR3 DNA: TGTGCCAGCCGACTAGCGGGATCGACCCCTTACAATGAGCAGTTCTTC.